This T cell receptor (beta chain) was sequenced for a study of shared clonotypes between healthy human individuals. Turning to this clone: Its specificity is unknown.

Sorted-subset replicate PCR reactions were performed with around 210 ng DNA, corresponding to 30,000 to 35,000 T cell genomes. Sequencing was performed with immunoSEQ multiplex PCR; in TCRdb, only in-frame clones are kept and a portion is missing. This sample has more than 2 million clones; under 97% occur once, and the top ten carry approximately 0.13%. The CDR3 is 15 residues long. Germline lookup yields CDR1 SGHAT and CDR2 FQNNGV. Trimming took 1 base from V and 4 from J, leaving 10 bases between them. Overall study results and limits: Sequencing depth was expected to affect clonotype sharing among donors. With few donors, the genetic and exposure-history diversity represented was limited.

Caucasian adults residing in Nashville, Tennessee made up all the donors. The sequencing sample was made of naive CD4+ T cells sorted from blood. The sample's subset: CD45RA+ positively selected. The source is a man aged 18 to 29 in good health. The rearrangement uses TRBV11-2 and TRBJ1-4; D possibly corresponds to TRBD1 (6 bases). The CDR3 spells CASSLGTANNEKLFF. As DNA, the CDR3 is TGTGCCAGCAGCTTAGGGACAGCAAATAATGAAAAACTGTTTTTT.